This is a list of T cell receptor beta chains from one sample in a study of T-cell reconstitution after alpha-beta-depleted transplantation in children. TCRdb itself ran the PCR reads through MiXCR, one entry per CDR3 protein. The table includes around 440,000 distinct CDR3 sequences, about 17% detected once. The specimen comprised PBMCs, mostly from graft donor cells, sampled 360 days after TCRalphabeta/CD19-depleted stem cell transplant. The receptors here all came from a boy under two years old who had a stem cell transplant for Wiskott-Aldrich syndrome, so the T cells may come from the graft donor. Both conserved end residues are part of each CDR3. The D gene is left open where the match is weak. A row's size may be missing; if present it is once, few, many or a size class.

CDR3aa	CDR3nt	d_gene	j_gene	v_gene	abundance
CASSLGPGLAGVTYNEQFF	TGTGCCAGCAGTTTAGGTCCGGGACTAGCGGGTGTAACCTACAATGAGCAGTTCTTC	TRBD2	TRBJ2-1	TRBV12-3/TRBV12-4	-
CSAAGTSEETQYF	TGCAGTGCAGCCGGGACTAGCGAAGAGACCCAGTACTTC	TRBD2	TRBJ2-5	TRBV20-1	-
CASSVQGPNTEAFF	TGCGCCAGCAGCGTCCAGGGGCCCAACACTGAAGCTTTCTTT	-	TRBJ1-1	TRBV5-1	-
CASSLRVFQEPQYF	TGCGCCAGCAGCTTGAGGGTCTTTCAAGAGCCCCAGTACTTC	-	TRBJ2-5	TRBV5-1	-
CSALRTGSGTYNEQFF	TGCAGTGCTCTCCGGACAGGCTCCGGGACCTACAATGAGCAGTTCTTC	TRBD1	TRBJ2-1	TRBV20-1	-
CASSLALLGTQYF	TGTGCCAGCAGCTTAGCCCTACTAGGTACGCAGTATTTT	-	TRBJ2-3	TRBV7-9	-
CASSLMQDGTEAFF	TGTGCCAGCAGTTTGATGCAGGATGGCACTGAAGCTTTCTTT	-	TRBJ1-1	TRBV12-3/TRBV12-4	few
CASVGGASGANVLTF	TGTGCCAGCGTTGGGGGGGCCTCTGGGGCCAACGTCCTGACTTTC	-	TRBJ2-6	TRBV28	few
CATSRDRLEGETQYF	TGTGCCACCAGCAGAGATCGACTAGAAGGAGAGACCCAGTACTTC	-	TRBJ2-5	TRBV15	few
CASTPRASGITDTQYF	TGTGCCAGTACCCCGAGGGCTAGCGGGATCACAGATACGCAGTATTTT	TRBD2	TRBJ2-3	TRBV19	-
CASSLYRGTYEQYF	TGCGCCAGCAGCCTTTACAGGGGTACCTACGAGCAGTACTTC	TRBD1	TRBJ2-7	TRBV4-1	-
CSARAGLGGRSSPYEQYF	TGCAGTGCTAGAGCCGGACTCGGCGGGAGGTCCTCTCCCTACGAGCAGTACTTC	TRBD2	TRBJ2-7	TRBV20-1	-
CATRGTSGRRSSYNEQFF	TGTGCCACCAGGGGGACTAGCGGGAGGAGGAGCTCCTACAATGAGCAGTTCTTC	TRBD2	TRBJ2-1	TRBV24-1	few